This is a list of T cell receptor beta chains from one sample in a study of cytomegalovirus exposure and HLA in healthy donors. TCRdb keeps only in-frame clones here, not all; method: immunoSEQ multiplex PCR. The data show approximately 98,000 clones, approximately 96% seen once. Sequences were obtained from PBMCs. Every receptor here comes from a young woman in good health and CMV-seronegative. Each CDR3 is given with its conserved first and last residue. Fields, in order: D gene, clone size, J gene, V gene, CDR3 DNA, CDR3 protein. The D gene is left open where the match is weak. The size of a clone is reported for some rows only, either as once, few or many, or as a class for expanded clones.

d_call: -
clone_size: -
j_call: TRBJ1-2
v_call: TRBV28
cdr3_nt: TGTGCCAGCAGTCCCCCTGGGAGCTATGGCTACACCTTC
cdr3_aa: CASSPPGSYGYTF

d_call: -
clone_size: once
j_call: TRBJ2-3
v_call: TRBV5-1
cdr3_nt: TGCGCCAGCGGGGGGATGTGGGGCACAGATACGCAGTATTTT
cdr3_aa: CASGGMWGTDTQYF

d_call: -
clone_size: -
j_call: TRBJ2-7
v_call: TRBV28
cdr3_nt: TGTGCCAGCAGTCGGGGCGGGGCTAGTCCCTACGAGCAGTACTTC
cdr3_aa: CASSRGGASPYEQYF

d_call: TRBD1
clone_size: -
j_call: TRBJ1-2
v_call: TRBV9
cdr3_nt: TGTGCCAGCAGCGCCACCGGGACAGGTCTTTTGGGGTATGGCTACACCTTC
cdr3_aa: CASSATGTGLLGYGYTF

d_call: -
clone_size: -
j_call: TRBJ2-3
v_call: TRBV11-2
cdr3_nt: TGTGCCAGCAGCTTAGTTCCAGGGCCTGATAGCACAGATACGCAGTATTTT
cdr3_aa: CASSLVPGPDSTDTQYF

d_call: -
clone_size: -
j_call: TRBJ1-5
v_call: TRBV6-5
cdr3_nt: TGTGCCAGCAGTTGGGGGGGGCCGGCTGAAGGTCAGCCCCAGCATTTT
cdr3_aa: CASSWGGPAEGQPQHF

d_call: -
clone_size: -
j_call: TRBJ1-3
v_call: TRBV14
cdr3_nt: TGTGCCAGCAGCCAAGGGGGGCCCGGCCGTGGAAACACCATATATTTT
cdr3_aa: CASSQGGPGRGNTIYF

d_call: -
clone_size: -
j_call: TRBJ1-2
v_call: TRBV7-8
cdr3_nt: TGTGCCAGCAGCTTGGACTCTAACTATGGCTACACCTTC
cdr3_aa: CASSLDSNYGYTF

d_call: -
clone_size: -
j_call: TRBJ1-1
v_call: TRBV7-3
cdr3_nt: TGTGCCAGCAGCCCTGGTAGGAACACTGAAGCTTTCTTT
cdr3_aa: CASSPGRNTEAFF

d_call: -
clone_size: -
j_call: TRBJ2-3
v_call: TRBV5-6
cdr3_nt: TGTGCCAGCAGCTTGTTTGGGGCTACGGATACGCAGTATTTT
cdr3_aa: CASSLFGATDTQYF

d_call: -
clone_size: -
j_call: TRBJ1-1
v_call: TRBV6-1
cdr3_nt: TGTGCCACAGACAGGATCAACACTGAAGCTTTCTTT
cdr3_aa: CATDRINTEAFF

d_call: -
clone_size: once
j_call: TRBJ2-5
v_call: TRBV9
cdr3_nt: TGTGCCAGCAGCGCCCTAGAAGAGACCCAGTACTTC
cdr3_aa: CASSALEETQYF

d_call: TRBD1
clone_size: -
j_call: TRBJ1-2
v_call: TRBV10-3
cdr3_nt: TGTGCCATCAGCCCGGACAGGTACTATGGCTACACCTTC
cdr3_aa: CAISPDRYYGYTF

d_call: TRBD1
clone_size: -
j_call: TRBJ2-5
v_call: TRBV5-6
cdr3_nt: TGTGCCAGCAGCTTGCTACAGGGGGCTGCTTTAGAGACCCAGTACTTC
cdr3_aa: CASSLLQGAALETQYF

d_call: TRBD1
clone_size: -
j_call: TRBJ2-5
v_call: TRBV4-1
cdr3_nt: TGCGCCAGCAGCCAAGGTCCGGTGGACAGGGGCCAAGAGACCCAGTACTTC
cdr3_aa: CASSQGPVDRGQETQYF

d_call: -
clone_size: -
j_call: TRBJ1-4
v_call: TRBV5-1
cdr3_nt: TGCGCCAGCAGCTTGGGGCAGGAAACCGAAAAACTGTTTTTT
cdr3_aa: CASSLGQETEKLFF

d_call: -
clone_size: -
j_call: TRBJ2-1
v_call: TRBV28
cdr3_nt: TGTGCCAGCAGTCAGAACGCTGGGAGTGAGCAGTTCTTC
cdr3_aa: CASSQNAGSEQFF

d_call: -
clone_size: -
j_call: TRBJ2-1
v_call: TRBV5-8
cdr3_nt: TGTGCCAGCAGCCCTGACTTGGTTCGTGTGGGGAGATGGTACAATGAGCAGTTCTTC
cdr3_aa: CASSPDLVRVGRWYNEQFF

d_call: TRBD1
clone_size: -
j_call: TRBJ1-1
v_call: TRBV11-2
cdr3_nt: TGTGCCAGCAGCTCCCCGGACAGGGAAGGTACTGAAGCTTTCTTT
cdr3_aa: CASSSPDREGTEAFF

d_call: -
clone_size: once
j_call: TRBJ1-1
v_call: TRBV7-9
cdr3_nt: TGTGCCAGCAGCTTAGGGCAGTTCTTGAACACTGAAGCTTTCTTT
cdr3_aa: CASSLGQFLNTEAFF